The 21 T cell receptor beta chains given below trace back to one sample, sequenced in a study of cytomegalovirus exposure and HLA in healthy donors. This PCR relied on a set of 60 Vbeta primers and 13 Jbeta primers. Data came from immunoSEQ multiplex PCR; TCRdb stores just in-frame clones and leaves some out. The sample lists 110,000 or so clones; 12% to 15% were seen once. Sequencing was done on a sample of PBMCs. The receptors were sampled from a female donor in good health and CMV-seronegative.

The J gene is TRBJ2-7, the V gene TRBV5-1; D call uncertain. This CDR3 has 13 amino acids. Trimming shortened V by 0 bases and J by 4 bases, and 8 bases separated the two germline ends. The germline V gene has CDR1 SGHRS and CDR2 YFSETQ. The CDR3 DNA reads as TGCGCCAGCAGCTTGGCCGAGCGATACGAGCAGTACTTC. Protein sequence: CASSLAERYEQYF.

V is TRBV28 and J is TRBJ2-3; 9 nucleotides line up with TRBD2. The germline CDR1 and CDR2 sequences are MDHEN and SYDVKM. With V trimmed by 5 bases and J by 2 bases, 8 bases remained unmatched. The length of the CDR3 is 16 residues. In nucleotides, the CDR3 is TGTGCCAGCAGTAGTGGGCGGGAGGGGTACACAGATACGCAGTATTTT. Translated: CASSSGREGYTDTQYF.

This CDR3 is CASSYAGNQPQHF. As DNA, the CDR3 is TGTGCCAGCTCTTACGCGGGCAATCAGCCCCAGCATTTT. This chain joins TRBV19 and TRBJ1-5, with D uncertain. Germline V lookup: CDR1 LNHDA, CDR2 SQIVND (reference sequence). Deletions cut 9 bases from V and 2 bases from J, with 11 bases between. The CDR3 contains 13 residues.

The chain carries TRBV5-1 and TRBJ1-2; a weak D match, TRBD1 (5 bases). Germline-derived CDR1 and CDR2 are SGHRS and YFSETQ. The CDR3 is 15 amino acids. The V gene lost 6 bases and the J gene lost 0 bases, with 15 bases spanning the gap. The CDR3 sequence: CASTPGDPANYGYTF. As DNA, the CDR3 is TGCGCCAGCACCCCGGGGGACCCCGCTAACTATGGCTACACCTTC.

This clone was observed a handful of times. The chain is built from TRBV7-8 and TRBJ2-7, with D possibly being TRBD2 (5 bases). The CDR3 extends over 15 amino acids. With 5 bases removed from V and 0 bases from J, the gap between germline ends came to 14 bases. Germline lookup yields CDR1 SGHVS and CDR2 FQNEAQ. The DNA of the CDR3 is TGTGCCAGCAGCCTAGGACTGCCCTACTCCTACGAGCAGTACTTC. Encoded protein: CASSLGLPYSYEQYF.

Here the CDR3 reads CASSVFGTGNEKLFF. CDR3 DNA sequence: TGTGCCAGCAGCGTGTTTGGGACAGGGAATGAAAAACTGTTTTTT. The chain combines TRBV9 with TRBJ1-4, with TRBD1 identical over 9 bases. Germline V CDR1 and CDR2: SGDLS, YYNGEE. Losses at the gene ends were 2 bases for V and 5 bases for J; bases not matched to a gene: 4. CDR3 size: 15 residues.

The chain couples TRBV28 to TRBJ2-7, with a possible D match to TRBD2 (5 bases). This CDR3 is 13 amino acids long. V was trimmed by 3 bases and J by 2 bases, leaving 8 bases between them. CDR1 is MDHEN, CDR2 SYDVKM, per germline. CDR3 in DNA: TGTGCCAGCAGTTTCCAACTAGCCTACGAGCAGTACTTC. It specifies CASSFQLAYEQYF.

The chain recombines TRBV7-9 with TRBJ2-7, with TRBD2 identical over 8 bases. The J segment lost 1 base and the V segment lost 10 bases, leaving 9 bases of the junction unmatched. The germline CDR1 and CDR2 sequences are SEHNR and FQNEAQ (reference sequence). The CDR3 is made up of 14 amino acids. The CDR3 is CATAEERESYEQYF. The CDR3 bases are TGTGCCACCGCGGAGGAGCGGGAGTCCTACGAGCAGTACTTC.

The sample holds a few counts of this clone. The CDR3, as DNA: TGTGCCAGCAGCGTAGACGGCGGGGCCAAAAACATTCAGTACTTC. Residues: CASSVDGGAKNIQYF. This chain links TRBV9 with TRBJ2-4, with a weak D call TRBD2 (5 bases). The CDR3 is made up of 15 amino acids. V dropped 0 bases and J dropped 1 base, with 8 bases sitting between them. Germline values: CDR1 SGDLS, CDR2 YYNGEE.

This clone was seen at least ten times. V usage is TRBV2 and J usage is TRBJ2-6; 15 bases are shared with TRBD2. The CDR3 is 17 amino acids. The germline gives CDR1 SNHLY, CDR2 FYNNEI. V lost 6 bases, J lost 4 bases, and 4 bases stayed unmatched. CDR3 protein: CASRGLAGGLGANVLTF. The DNA for the CDR3 is TGTGCCAGCAGGGGACTAGCGGGAGGTTTGGGGGCCAACGTCCTGACTTTC.

The sample holds a few counts of this clone. The chain is built from TRBV29-1 and TRBJ2-6, with 7 nucleotides matching TRBD2. The germline gives CDR1 SQVTM, CDR2 ANQGSEA. The CDR3 loop spans 18 amino acids. J gave up 0 bases and V 4 bases, and 12 bases lay outside the gene matches. The CDR3 reads CSVVVGGTDVSGANVLTF. For the CDR3, the DNA is TGCAGCGTTGTGGTGGGAGGGACCGACGTCTCTGGGGCCAACGTCCTGACTTTC.

The V call is TRBV4-1, the J call TRBJ2-1; 7 bases fit TRBD2. The CDR3 consists of 14 residues. Germline CDR1 reads MGHRA; CDR2 reads YSYEKL. V was pared by 3 bases and J by 9 bases, with 8 bases of the junction left unmatched. CDR3 nucleotides: TGCGCCAGCAGCCACGGCAGGCGGGGGATTGAGCAGTTCTTC. The encoded protein is CASSHGRRGIEQFF.

This clone appeared a few times. This sequence joins TRBV7-6 and TRBJ1-5; 7 bases map to TRBD1. J was trimmed by 4 bases and V by 5 bases; bases with no gene match: 8. Germline CDR1 and CDR2: SGHVS and FNYEAQ. This CDR3 region has 15 residues. CDR3 sequence: CASSLRQGGNQPQHF. The CDR3 coding sequence is TGTGCCAGCAGCCTTAGACAGGGTGGGAATCAGCCCCAGCATTTT.

Here the CDR3 reads CASSIGAGGYTF. The CDR3, as DNA: TGTGCCAGTAGTATAGGTGCGGGAGGCTACACCTTC. The chain carries TRBV19 and TRBJ1-2, with no clear D. Germline values: CDR1 LNHDA, CDR2 SQIVND (reference sequence). V lost 1 base and J lost 8, with 8 bases in between. The length of the CDR3 is 12 residues.

The table lists this clone with a few counts. The rearrangement uses TRBV7-2 and TRBJ2-4; 10 nucleotides agree with TRBD2. CDR3 length equals 18 residues. V dropped 7 bases and J dropped 3; count of bases not matched to a gene: 15. Germline V gene sequence: CDR1 SGHTA, CDR2 FQGNSA. The CDR3 sequence: CASTEWALAGADKNIQYF. In DNA form, the CDR3 reads TGTGCCAGCACCGAGTGGGCCCTAGCGGGGGCGGACAAAAACATTCAGTACTTC.

The V gene is TRBV5-4, the J gene TRBJ2-1, with a weak D call TRBD1 (6 bases). This CDR3 has 15 amino acids. Germline V gene lookup returns CDR1 SGHNT and CDR2 YYREEE (reference sequence). The V gene lost 2 bases and the J gene lost 3 bases, with 12 bases spanning the gap. CDR3 nucleotides: TGTGCCAGCAGCTTTAGCACAGGGCACTACAATGAGCAGTTCTTC. Translated, it gives CASSFSTGHYNEQFF. Complete variable domain (other parts from reference TRBV5-4 and TRBJ2-1): ETGVTQSPTHLIKTRGQQVTLRCSSQSGHNTVSWYQQALGQGPQFIFQYYREEENGRGNFPPRFSGLQFPNYSSELNVNALELDDSALYLCASSFSTGHYNEQFFGPGTRLTVL.

V and J are TRBV5-8 and TRBJ2-3; D may be TRBD1 (6 bases). Trimming cost V 4 bases and J 3 bases, with 12 bases left between them. There are 14 residues in the CDR3. CDR1 and CDR2 from the germline V gene are SGHTS and YDEGEE. The CDR3 nucleotides are TGTGCCAGCAGCCCGACGAGGGGGACAGATACGCAGTATTTT. It specifies CASSPTRGTDTQYF.

This clone was observed a few times. The rearrangement uses TRBV9 and TRBJ2-7, with TRBD1 matching over 7 bases. CDR1 is SGDLS and CDR2 is YYNGEE in the germline V gene. The CDR3 sequence is 14 residues long. Trimming took 4 bases from V and 3 from J; bases not matched to a gene: 7. CDR3 coding DNA: TGTGCCAGCAGCAGACAGGGTAGCAGCTACGAGCAGTACTTC. Translation: CASSRQGSSYEQYF.

This clone was detected a few times. J is TRBJ2-1 and V is TRBV11-2, with D tentatively TRBD1 (5 bases). Germline V gene lookup returns CDR1 SGHAT and CDR2 FQNNGV. V was cut by 2 bases and J by 8 bases, with 13 bases left in between. This CDR3 is 14 amino acids long. Written as DNA, the CDR3 is TGTGCCAGCAGCTTATTCAGGGTACGGGATGAGCAGTTCTTC. It specifies CASSLFRVRDEQFF.

This clone was counted only a few times. This chain links TRBV5-1 with TRBJ2-5; 15 bases map to TRBD2. This CDR3 is 16 amino acids long. The J segment lost 5 bases and the V segment lost 2 bases, leaving 4 bases of the junction unmatched. Germline values: CDR1 SGHRS, CDR2 YFSETQ. The CDR3 coding sequence is TGCGCCAGCAGCTTAGGACTAGCGGGAGGGGAGGAGACCCAGTACTTC. Its protein product is CASSLGLAGGEETQYF.

V is TRBV12-5 and J is TRBJ2-7, with D possibly TRBD1 on 5 matching bases. The CDR3 runs 14 residues. V lost 2 bases and J 4 bases, leaving 12 bases between the germline ends. Per the germline V gene, CDR1 is LGHNT and CDR2 is FRNRAP. This CDR3 is CASGLQGKPYEQYF. CDR3 DNA sequence: TGTGCTAGTGGTTTGCAGGGAAAACCTTACGAGCAGTACTTC.